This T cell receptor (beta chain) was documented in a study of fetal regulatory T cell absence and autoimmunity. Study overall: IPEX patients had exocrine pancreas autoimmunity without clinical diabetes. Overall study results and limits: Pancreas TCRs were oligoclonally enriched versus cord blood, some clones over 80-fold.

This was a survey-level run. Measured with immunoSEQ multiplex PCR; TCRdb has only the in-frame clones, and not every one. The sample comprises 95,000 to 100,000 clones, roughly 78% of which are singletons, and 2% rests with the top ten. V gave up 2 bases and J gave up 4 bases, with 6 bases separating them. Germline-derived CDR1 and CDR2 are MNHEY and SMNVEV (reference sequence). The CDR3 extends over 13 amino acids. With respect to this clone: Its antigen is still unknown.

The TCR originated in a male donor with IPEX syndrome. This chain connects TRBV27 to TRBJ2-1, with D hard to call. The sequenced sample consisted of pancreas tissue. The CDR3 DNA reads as TGTGCCAGCAGTTTAAGTCGGTACAATGAGCAGTTCTTC. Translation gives CASSLSRYNEQFF.